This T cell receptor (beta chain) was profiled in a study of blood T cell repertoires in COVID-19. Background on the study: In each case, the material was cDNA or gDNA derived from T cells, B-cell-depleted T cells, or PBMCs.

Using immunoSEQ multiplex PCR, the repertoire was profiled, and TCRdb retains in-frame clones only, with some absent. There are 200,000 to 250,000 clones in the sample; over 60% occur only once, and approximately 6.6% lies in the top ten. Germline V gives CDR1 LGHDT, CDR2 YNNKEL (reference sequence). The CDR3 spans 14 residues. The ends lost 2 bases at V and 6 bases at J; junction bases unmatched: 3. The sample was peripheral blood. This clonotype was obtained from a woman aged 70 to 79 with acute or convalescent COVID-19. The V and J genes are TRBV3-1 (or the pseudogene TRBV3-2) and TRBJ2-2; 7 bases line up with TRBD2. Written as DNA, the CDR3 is TGTGCCAGCAGCCAATCCGCGGGGGCCGGGGAGCTGTTTTTT. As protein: CASSQSAGAGELFF.